The 21 T cell receptor beta chains in this list originate from one sample, sequenced in a study of cytomegalovirus exposure and HLA in healthy donors. TCRdb's table, derived via immunoSEQ multiplex PCR, lists solely in-frame clones and lacks some. This repertoire shows roughly 90,000 clones, about 85% found once; its top ten account for roughly 20%. Sequencing input: PBMCs. The receptors originated from a man between 18 and 29 years old in good health and CMV-seropositive.

CDR3 in DNA: TGTGCCAGCAGCTTGTGGCAGGGGGAGACCCAGTACTTC. Translation gives CASSLWQGETQYF. The J gene is TRBJ2-5, the V gene TRBV5-6, with D possibly being TRBD1 (6 bases). This CDR3 is built from 13 residues. Germline CDR1 SGHDT, CDR2 YYEEEE. Trimming left V 1 base short and J 5 bases short, with 9 bases between. Supplemented by reference TRBV5-6 and TRBJ2-5, the full variable domain reads DAGVTQSPTHLIKTRGQQVTLRCSPKSGHDTVSWYQQALGQGPQFIFQYYEEEERQRGNFPDRFSGHQFPNYSSELNVNALLLGDSALYLCASSLWQGETQYFGPGTRLLVL.

The chain uses TRBV19 and TRBJ2-3; D uncertain. V shed 5 bases and J shed 2 bases, with 8 bases lying between them. This CDR3 is built from 13 residues. Germline CDR1 LNHDA, CDR2 SQIVND (reference sequence). The CDR3 loop is CASSARYTDTQYF. In nucleotides, the CDR3 is TGTGCCAGTAGTGCACGGTACACAGATACGCAGTATTTT.

This clone occurred once. The CDR3 region is CASSLNAGGYEQYF. The CDR3 nucleotides read TGTGCCAGCAGCTTGAATGCAGGGGGTTACGAGCAGTACTTC. V gene TRBV5-6 combines with J gene TRBJ2-7, with 7 nucleotides matching TRBD1. The germline CDR1 and CDR2 sequences are SGHDT and YYEEEE. CDR3 length: 14 amino acids. The V and J ends lost 1 base and 4 bases, in that order; junction bases with no gene match: 5.

The V and J genes are TRBV11-3 and TRBJ1-3, with unresolved D. V lost 5 bases, J lost 0 bases, and 17 bases lay in between. Per germline, CDR1 SGHNT and CDR2 YENEEA. This CDR3 has 17 amino acids. The CDR3 nucleotides read TGTGCCAGCAGCGATCCCCCCGGACTGCGCTCTGGAAACACCATATATTTT. It codes for CASSDPPGLRSGNTIYF.

The chain's CDR3 is CASSQDRASGREAQYF. Written as DNA, the CDR3 is TGTGCCAGCAGCCAAGATCGGGCTAGCGGGAGGGAGGCGCAGTATTTT. The chain links TRBV4-2 to TRBJ2-3; 12 nucleotides align to TRBD2. With V trimmed by 0 bases and J by 10 bases, 8 bases remained unmatched. The CDR3 contains 16 residues. CDR1 is LGHNA and CDR2 is YNFKEQ in the germline V gene.

The V and J genes are TRBV7-9 and TRBJ2-5; 8 bases agree with TRBD1. The CDR3 totals 13 residues. Looked up from germline, CDR1 is SEHNR and CDR2 is FQNEAQ (reference sequence). The J segment lost 9 bases and the V segment lost 4 bases, leaving 7 bases of the junction unmatched. The CDR3 protein is CASSSMGQDAQYF. The CDR3 DNA reads as TGTGCCAGCAGCTCGATGGGACAGGACGCCCAGTACTTC. Based on the CDR3 plus reference TRBV7-9 and TRBJ2-5, the full variable domain is DTGVSQNPRHKITKRGQNVTFRCDPISEHNRLYWYRQTLGQGPEFLTYFQNEAQLEKSRLLSDRFSAERPKGSFSTLEIQRTEQGDSAMYLCASSSMGQDAQYFGPGTRLLVL.

The V call is TRBV28, the J call TRBJ1-2; 8 bases match TRBD1. The CDR3 consists of 18 residues. CDR1 and CDR2 from the germline V gene are MDHEN and SYDVKM. Losses at the gene ends were 5 bases for V and 6 bases for J; bases not matched to a gene: 20. CDR3 in DNA: TGTGCCAGCAGTCCTTCCGGGCAGGGGGCTATTCGGGCCCATGGCTACACCTTC. Translating gives CASSPSGQGAIRAHGYTF.

This rearrangement joins TRBV28 to TRBJ1-2; D is unclear. This CDR3 has 12 amino acids. Germline values: CDR1 MDHEN, CDR2 SYDVKM. V was pared by 3 bases and J by 7 bases, with 9 bases between. CDR3 protein: CASSLAGVGYTF. The CDR3 nucleotides read TGTGCCAGCAGTTTGGCCGGGGTTGGCTACACCTTC.

This chain uses TRBV6-1 with TRBJ1-5; TRBD1 might be the D (5 bases). CDR3 length: 17 amino acids. Germline V lookup: CDR1 MNHNS, CDR2 SASEGT. Trimming cost V 2 bases and J 0 bases, with 14 bases left between them. CDR3 in DNA: TGTGCCAGCAGTGAATTGCAGGGAAGTTATAGCAATCAGCCCCAGCATTTT. It yields the protein CASSELQGSYSNQPQHF.

V and J are TRBV7-8 and TRBJ2-7; 7 bases match TRBD1. The V segment lost 5 bases and the J segment 2 bases; nucleotides outside the gene matches: 6. This CDR3 has 14 amino acids. Germline lookup yields CDR1 SGHVS and CDR2 FQNEAQ. The CDR3: CASSPGQKAYEQYV. The CDR3 nucleotides are TGTGCCAGCAGCCCGGGACAGAAAGCCTACGAGCAGTACGTC.

CDR3 coding DNA: TGTGCCAGCAGCGCAACCGGGACTAGCGGGAGGGGTGAGCAGTACTTC. Translating gives CASSATGTSGRGEQYF. The chain couples TRBV5-6 to TRBJ2-7; TRBD2 matches 16 bases. CDR3 length: 16 amino acids. CDR1 and CDR2 from the germline V gene are SGHDT and YYEEEE. J gave up 7 bases and V 4 bases, and 8 bases lay outside the gene matches. The full variable domain, completed using reference TRBV5-6 and TRBJ2-7, is DAGVTQSPTHLIKTRGQQVTLRCSPKSGHDTVSWYQQALGQGPQFIFQYYEEEERQRGNFPDRFSGHQFPNYSSELNVNALLLGDSALYLCASSATGTSGRGEQYFGPGTRLTVT.

This clone was detected a few times. The V gene is TRBV7-9, the J gene TRBJ2-2; D possibly corresponds to TRBD2 (6 bases). Trimming took off 1 base at V and 1 base at J, with 7 bases between the two ends. The CDR3 is made up of 15 amino acids. In germline, CDR1 is SEHNR, CDR2 FQNEAQ (reference sequence). CDR3 sequence reads: CASSLVEGNTGELFF. In DNA, the CDR3 is TGTGCCAGCAGCTTAGTGGAGGGGAACACCGGGGAGCTGTTTTTT.

The chain recombines TRBV5-3 with TRBJ2-1; TRBD1 is a possible D gene (7 bases). TRBV5-3 is classed as an ORF, of uncertain function. This CDR3 region has 20 residues. V lost 3 bases and J 6 bases, leaving 31 bases between the germline ends. The CDR3 here is CARSYDREDCQAREGNEQFF. The CDR3 region has the DNA TGTGCCAGAAGCTACGACAGGGAGGACTGTCAAGCCAGGGAAGGCAATGAGCAGTTCTTC.

The CDR3 region is CASCSRQGMETQYF. CDR3 bases: TGTGCCAGCTGCTCCCGACAGGGGATGGAGACCCAGTACTTC. The chain combines TRBV27 with TRBJ2-5; 8 positions match TRBD1. The CDR3 extends over 14 amino acids. Trimming took 8 bases from V and 5 from J; bases not matched to a gene: 10. Germline-derived CDR1 and CDR2 are MNHEY and SMNVEV (reference sequence).

This chain connects TRBV7-9 to TRBJ1-2, with 9 bases lining up with TRBD1. CDR1 SEHNR and CDR2 FQNEAQ come from the germline V gene (reference sequence). This CDR3 is built from 17 residues. V lost 2 bases and J lost 4; bases outside the gene matches: 11. CDR3 nucleotide sequence: TGTGCCAGCAGCTTATTCACAGGGGGCGCGGTGACCTATGGCTACACCTTC. Amino acid sequence: CASSLFTGGAVTYGYTF.

The CDR3 region has the DNA TGTGCCAGCTCACCGACTAGCGGGAGGGAGAAAGAGACCCAGTACTTC. Protein: CASSPTSGREKETQYF. The J gene is TRBJ2-5, the V gene TRBV18, with 14 bases fitting TRBD2. CDR1 KGHSH and CDR2 LQKENI come from the germline V gene. V shed 3 bases and J 3 bases; nucleotides not matched to a gene: 3. The CDR3 runs 16 residues.

The J gene is TRBJ2-1, the V gene TRBV30, with TRBD2 identical over 9 bases. CDR3 length equals 13 residues. V lost 4 bases to trimming and J lost 8 bases; unmatched junction nucleotides: 6. The germline V gene has CDR1 GTSNPN and CDR2 SVGIG (reference sequence). DNA of the CDR3: TGTGCCTGGACGGCGGGAGGGCCCGATGAGCAGTTCTTC. This codes for CAWTAGGPDEQFF.

The rearrangement uses TRBV5-1 and TRBJ2-1; TRBD2 might be the D (6 bases). V was clipped by 7 bases and J by 6 bases, with 20 bases between them. Germline V gene lookup returns CDR1 SGHRS and CDR2 YFSETQ. This CDR3 is built from 15 residues. This chain's CDR3 is CASRPEMTSSNEQFF. The CDR3 nucleotides are TGCGCCAGCCGGCCCGAAATGACTAGTTCCAATGAGCAGTTCTTC.

The chain combines TRBV5-1 with TRBJ2-7, with D perhaps TRBD2 (7 bases). In germline, CDR1 is SGHRS, CDR2 YFSETQ. The V end was cut by 1 base, the J end by 6 bases, with 17 bases between. The CDR3 contains 15 residues. The CDR3 loop reads CASSLREGGTFEQYV. The CDR3 bases are TGCGCCAGCAGCTTGCGAGAGGGGGGGACTTTCGAGCAGTACGTC.

This sequence joins TRBV28 and TRBJ1-2; weak D call: TRBD1 (5 bases). CDR3 size: 15 residues. Germline V gives CDR1 MDHEN, CDR2 SYDVKM. V was clipped by 2 bases and J by 7 bases, with 17 bases between them. The CDR3 protein is CASSLGDGGVSGYTF. CDR3 bases: TGTGCCAGCAGTTTAGGGGACGGGGGGGTGAGTGGCTACACCTTC.

The chain combines TRBV29-1 with TRBJ1-2, with D unclear. Germline values: CDR1 SQVTM, CDR2 ANQGSEA. The CDR3 sequence is 13 residues long. The ends were cut back, 0 bases at V and 7 bases at J, with 12 bases in the middle. This CDR3 reads CSVEDLPPSGYTF. DNA of the CDR3: TGCAGCGTTGAAGATCTGCCACCCAGTGGCTACACCTTC. Variable domain in full (rest from reference TRBV29-1 and TRBJ1-2): SAVISQKPSRDICQRGTSLTIQCQVDSQVTMMFWYRQQPGQSLTLIATANQGSEATYESGFVIDKFPISRPNLTFSTLTVSNMSPEDSSIYLCSVEDLPPSGYTFGSGTRLTVV.